The source of this TCR beta chain is a study of blood T cell repertoires in COVID-19. Background on the study: There were acute and convalescent COVID-19 samples, and they came from the United States, Italy and Spain. Sources were T cells, B-cell-depleted T cells, or PBMCs; the material itself was cDNA or gDNA.

Trimming took 5 bases from V and 4 from J, leaving 14 bases between them. The germline V gene encodes CDR1 MNHNY and CDR2 SVGAGI (reference sequence). CDR3 size: 14 residues. While infection was still active, Seattle patients were enrolled and then followed longitudinally. Per the study methods: Reference gene primer amplification gave estimated nucleated cell counts. Measured with immunoSEQ multiplex PCR; TCRdb has only the in-frame clones, and not every one. The D gene and trimming were derived from the DNA, and the V and J assignments and clone size from that table. This table has some 310,000 clones, about nine tenths appearing once.

This chain uses TRBV6-6 with TRBJ1-1; D gene uncertain. The specimen was peripheral blood. The sequence came from a woman aged 30 to 39 with COVID-19, enrolled during active disease. CDR3 in amino acids: CASSKDWVSTEAFF. For the CDR3, the DNA is TGTGCCAGCAGTAAGGACTGGGTTAGCACTGAAGCTTTCTTT.